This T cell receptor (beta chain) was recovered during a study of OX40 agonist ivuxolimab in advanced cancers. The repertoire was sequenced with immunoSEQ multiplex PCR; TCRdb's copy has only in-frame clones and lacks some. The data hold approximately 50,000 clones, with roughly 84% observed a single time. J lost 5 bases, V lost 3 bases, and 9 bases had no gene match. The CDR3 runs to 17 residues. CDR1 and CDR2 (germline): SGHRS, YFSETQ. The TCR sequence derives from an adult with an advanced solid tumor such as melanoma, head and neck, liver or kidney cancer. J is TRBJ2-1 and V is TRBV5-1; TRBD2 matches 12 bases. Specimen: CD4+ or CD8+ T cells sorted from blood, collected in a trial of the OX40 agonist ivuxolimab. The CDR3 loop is CASSSLRTSGKNNEQFF. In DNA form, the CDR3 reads TGCGCCAGCAGCTCCCTGAGGACTAGCGGGAAAAACAATGAGCAGTTCTTC.